The 23 T cell receptor beta chains listed next were all sequenced from one sample in a study of TIL therapy for anti-PD-1-resistant metastatic lung cancer. The time point denotes: pre-treatment sample, taken before nivolumab and TIL therapy. Most excised metastases sampled were pleural nodules or supraclavicular lymph nodes. The immunoSEQ assay was v3. This table comes from immunoSEQ multiplex PCR, and its TCRdb copy is limited to in-frame clones, with some not included. The sample consists of about 26,000 clones, over 55% of them appearing once. This material consisted of tumor tissue, taken at baseline. The origin of the receptors is a person between 25 and 79 years old with non-small cell lung cancer.

The chain is built from TRBV19 and TRBJ1-4; 7 nucleotides align to TRBD1. The CDR3 loop spans 14 amino acids. J gave up 7 bases and V 6 bases, and 8 bases lay outside the gene matches. Germline V lookup: CDR1 LNHDA, CDR2 SQIVND (reference sequence). This chain's CDR3 is CASRETGEVEKLFF. In DNA form, the CDR3 reads TGTGCCAGTAGGGAAACAGGGGAGGTTGAAAAACTGTTTTTT.

The count of this clone is one. V gene TRBV30 combines with J gene TRBJ2-3; 9 bases align to TRBD2. The CDR3 is 15 amino acids. From germline, CDR1 is GTSNPN and CDR2 SVGIG (reference sequence). V shed 4 bases, J shed 3 bases, and the junction held 8 bases outside the gene matches. The CDR3 nucleotides read TGTGCCTGGACTCGAGCGGGGGGTTCTACAGATACGCAGTATTTT. It translates to CAWTRAGGSTDTQYF.

This clone was seen only a few times. The CDR3: CASSPSGTYSEVNGYTF. In DNA, the CDR3 is TGTGCCAGCAGCCCCAGCGGGACCTATAGCGAGGTCAATGGCTACACCTTC. The V gene is TRBV7-2, the J gene TRBJ1-2, with D possibly being TRBD1 (5 bases). Germline V lookup: CDR1 SGHTA, CDR2 FQGNSA. The V and J ends lost 5 bases and 6 bases respectively, with 25 bases between them. The CDR3 has 17 residues. Based on the CDR3 plus reference TRBV7-2 and TRBJ1-2, the full variable domain is GAGVSQSPSNKVTEKGKDVELRCDPISGHTALYWYRQSLGQGLEFLIYFQGNSAPDKSGLPSDRFSAERTGGSVSTLTIQRTQQEDSAVYLCASSPSGTYSEVNGYTFGSGTRLTVV.

The chain is built from TRBV5-1 and TRBJ1-6; no definite D call. The CDR3 is 18 residues long. V shed 0 bases and J shed 0 bases, with 13 bases lying between them. Germline V lookup: CDR1 SGHRS, CDR2 YFSETQ. The CDR3 region has the DNA TGCGCCAGCAGCTTGGCCCCGGGCTTGAGCTCCTATAATTCACCCCTCCACTTT. Translated: CASSLAPGLSSYNSPLHF.

The V and J genes are TRBV7-2 and TRBJ2-3, with a weak D call TRBD2 (6 bases). Trimming removed 2 bases from V and 6 bases from J, with 18 bases in between. Germline V CDR1 and CDR2: SGHTA, FQGNSA. CDR3 length: 16 residues. The CDR3 DNA is TGTGCCAGCAGCTTAACCGGCGGGGTGGGTTTTGATACGCAGTATTTT. It is translated as CASSLTGGVGFDTQYF.

The V call is TRBV5-1, the J call TRBJ2-5, with 8 bases that match TRBD2. CDR3 length: 16 amino acids. Germline CDR1 reads SGHRS; CDR2 reads YFSETQ. Trimming cost V 3 bases and J 3 bases; bases outside gene matches: 10. CDR3 DNA: TGCGCCAGCAGCTCCGGAGCGGGACTAGTAAAAGAGACCCAGTACTTC. This encodes CASSSGAGLVKETQYF.

The gene calls are TRBV7-8 and TRBJ2-1; D remains ambiguous. The CDR3 loop spans 12 amino acids. V lost 3 bases to trimming and J lost 6 bases, with 6 bases between them. Germline CDR1 reads SGHVS; CDR2 reads FQNEAQ. The chain's CDR3 is CASSLRSNEQFF. For the CDR3, the DNA is TGTGCCAGCAGCTTGAGGTCCAATGAGCAGTTCTTC.

The CDR3 DNA reads as TGTGCCAGCAGCGGGGGAGGGGAATGGGACACTGAAGCTTTCTTT. This encodes CASSGGGEWDTEAFF. The V gene is TRBV7-6, the J gene TRBJ1-1, with D perhaps matching TRBD1 (5 bases). Germline CDR1 reads SGHVS; CDR2 reads FNYEAQ. V shed 5 bases and J shed 3 bases, with 16 bases lying between them. This CDR3 has 15 amino acids.

V usage is TRBV4-3 and J usage is TRBJ2-1; 11 bases match TRBD1. CDR3 length: 16 residues. Germline loops: CDR1 LGHNA, CDR2 YSLEER. V lost 2 bases and J lost 3; bases outside the gene matches: 3. CDR3 coding DNA: TGCGCCAGCAGCCAATCCGGGACAGGGGGCTACAATGAGCAGTTCTTC. Translated: CASSQSGTGGYNEQFF.

V usage is TRBV29-1 and J usage is TRBJ2-5; no firm D call. There are 14 residues in the CDR3. V lost 1 base, J lost 7 bases, and 16 bases lay in between. Germline V gene lookup returns CDR1 SQVTM and CDR2 ANQGSEA. The CDR3, as DNA: TGCAGCGTTGAAGGGGTACAAACCTGGGGGACCCAGTACTTC. This encodes CSVEGVQTWGTQYF.

V gene TRBV2 combines with J gene TRBJ1-3, with TRBD1 as a possible D gene (5 bases). Germline CDR1 and CDR2: SNHLY and FYNNEI. V gave up 2 bases and J gave up 2 bases, with 10 bases separating them. CDR3 length equals 15 residues. The CDR3 bases are TGTGCCAGCAGTGAATTGATGGGGCCTGGAAACACCATATATTTT. Its translation is CASSELMGPGNTIYF.

The V and J genes are TRBV29-1 and TRBJ2-3; 7 bases align to TRBD2. Losses at the gene ends were 1 base for V and 4 bases for J; bases not matched to a gene: 8. Germline CDR1 and CDR2: SQVTM and ANQGSEA. The CDR3 runs to 15 residues. The CDR3 region is CSVEGGGGSADTQYF. The CDR3 bases are TGCAGCGTTGAAGGTGGGGGGGGGTCGGCAGATACGCAGTATTTT.

The sample holds a few counts of this clone. V usage is TRBV30 and J usage is TRBJ2-3; the match to TRBD1 covers 7 bases. The germline gives CDR1 GTSNPN, CDR2 SVGIG (reference sequence). With V trimmed by 1 base and J by 1 base, 5 bases remained unmatched. This CDR3 contains 15 residues. CDR3 in amino acids: CAWSGDRPRTDTQYF. In DNA, the CDR3 is TGTGCCTGGAGTGGGGACAGACCCCGCACAGATACGCAGTATTTT.

The CDR3 reads CASWGGSSGGAADTQYF. The DNA for the CDR3 is TGTGCCAGCTGGGGAGGGTCCAGCGGGGGGGCCGCAGATACGCAGTATTTT. The gene calls are TRBV2 and TRBJ2-3; 10 positions match TRBD2. The V gene's germline CDR1 is SNHLY and CDR2 FYNNEI. Losses at the gene ends were 8 bases for V and 4 bases for J; bases not matched to a gene: 15. The CDR3 extends over 17 amino acids.

V and J are TRBV12-5 and TRBJ2-4; 7 nucleotides agree with TRBD1. The germline gives CDR1 LGHNT, CDR2 FRNRAP. The CDR3 consists of 16 residues. The V segment lost 6 bases and the J segment 1 base; nucleotides outside the gene matches: 9. Here the CDR3 DNA reads TGTGCTAGTGGCGGCGACAGGGTTGGGGCCAAAAACATTCAGTACTTC. Its translation: CASGGDRVGAKNIQYF.

The rearrangement joins TRBV18 to TRBJ2-6, with D perhaps TRBD2 (6 bases). Germline-derived CDR1 and CDR2 are KGHSH and LQKENI. The CDR3 sequence is 15 residues long. V lost 3 bases and J 1 base, leaving 7 bases between the germline ends. CDR3 bases: TGTGCCAGCTCACCGGCGGGGTCTGGGGCCAACGTCCTGACTTTC. Protein product: CASSPAGSGANVLTF.

As concerns this clone: The same CDR3 can be traced to other DNA sequences in this sample. The chain has TRBV7-9 and TRBJ2-5; no reliable D call. Germline V gene data show CDR1 as SEHNR and CDR2 as FQNEAQ (reference sequence). Trimming took 1 base from V and 0 from J, leaving 9 bases between them. This CDR3 is built from 15 residues. The CDR3, as DNA: TGTGCCAGCAGCTTAGACCGAGACTACCAAGAGACCCAGTACTTC. This gives the protein CASSLDRDYQETQYF.

This chain links TRBV15 with TRBJ1-1, with D tentatively TRBD1 (6 bases). This CDR3 is 15 amino acids long. Trimming cost V 3 bases and J 1 base, with 12 bases left between them. The V gene's germline CDR1 is LNHNV and CDR2 YYDKDF (reference sequence). The CDR3: CATSRGHGGNTEAFF. CDR3 coding DNA: TGTGCCACCAGCAGGGGACATGGGGGGAACACTGAAGCTTTCTTT. The whole variable domain, filled in from reference TRBV15 and TRBJ1-1, reads DAMVIQNPRYQVTQFGKPVTLSCSQTLNHNVMYWYQQKSSQAPKLLFHYYDKDFNNEADTPDNFQSRRPNTSFCFLDIRSPGLGDTAMYLCATSRGHGGNTEAFFGQGTRLTVV.

The chain has TRBV19 and TRBJ1-2; weak D call: TRBD1 (5 bases). The CDR3 has 13 amino acids. V was clipped by 11 bases and J by 1 base, with 14 bases between them. Germline assignment: CDR1 LNHDA and CDR2 SQIVND (reference sequence). The CDR3 region is CAGAQASNYGYTF. The DNA for the CDR3 is TGTGCCGGGGCCCAAGCCAGTAACTATGGCTACACCTTC. The variable domain in full, completed from reference TRBV19 and TRBJ1-2, reads DGGITQSPKYLFRKEGQNVTLSCEQNLNHDAMYWYRQDPGQGLRLIYYSQIVNDFQKGDIAEGYSVSREKKESFPLTVTSAQKNPTAFYLCAGAQASNYGYTFGSGTRLTVV.

The chain recombines TRBV7-3 with TRBJ2-1, with TRBD1 matching 9 bases. V shed 4 bases and J 3 bases; nucleotides not matched to a gene: 4. Per germline, CDR1 SGHTA and CDR2 FQGTGA. The CDR3 runs to 15 residues. The CDR3 loop is CASSSPGQGYNEQFF. The CDR3 region has the DNA TGTGCCAGCAGCTCACCGGGACAGGGCTACAATGAGCAGTTCTTC.

The DNA for the CDR3 is TGTGCCAGCAGCTTAGGTCTAGCTCGCACCGGGGAGCTGTTTTTT. It specifies CASSLGLARTGELFF. The V call is TRBV7-9, the J call TRBJ2-2; D is perhaps TRBD2 (5 bases). Deletions cut 1 base from V and 4 bases from J, with 10 bases between. The CDR3 has 15 amino acids. Germline CDR1 is SEHNR and CDR2 is FQNEAQ (reference sequence).

J is TRBJ2-6 and V is TRBV10-1; D possibly corresponds to TRBD2 (6 bases). This CDR3 comprises 20 residues. The germline V gene encodes CDR1 WNHNN and CDR2 SYGVQD (reference sequence). V lost 0 bases and J 0 bases, leaving 18 bases between the germline ends. As DNA, the CDR3 is TGCGCCAGCAGTGAGTCGGGGGGACCCAACCGTAGCTCTGGGGCCAACGTCCTGACTTTC. This encodes CASSESGGPNRSSGANVLTF.

This chain links TRBV5-1 with TRBJ2-3; 8 nucleotides agree with TRBD2. The CDR3 length is 22 residues. Trimming cost V 4 bases and J 0 bases; bases outside gene matches: 25. Per the germline V gene, CDR1 is SGHRS and CDR2 is YFSETQ. The CDR3 DNA sequence: TGCGCCAGCAGCCATTGGTGGGCTACTGCGAGCGGGGGAACTGAAAGCACAGATACGCAGTATTTT. Its protein product is CASSHWWATASGGTESTDTQYF.